A selection of T cell receptor beta chains follows, all from one sample in a study of T cells of healthy individuals. TCRdb reprocessed the 5' RACE reads via MiXCR and lists one record per CDR3 protein. Of about 41,000 distinct CDR3 sequences listed, about 4.5% are singletons. The origin of the receptors is a human donor in good health. Both conserved end residues are part of each CDR3. Fields, in order: CDR3 DNA, CDR3 protein, J gene, D gene, V gene, CDR3 length, clone size. D genes are given only for firm matches. Rows give clone size only sometimes, using once, few, many, or a class for an expanded clone.

CDR3 DNA: TGTGCCAGCAGCCAAGTTCCTTATTCAGATACGCAGTATTTT
CDR3 protein: CASSQVPYSDTQYF
J gene: TRBJ2-3
D gene: NA
V gene: TRBV4-2
CDR3 length: 14
clone size: NA

CDR3 DNA: TGTGCCAGCAGTGCCGGCGGGGAAGGAGATACGCAGTATTTT
CDR3 protein: CASSAGGEGDTQYF
J gene: TRBJ2-3
D gene: NA
V gene: TRBV6-4
CDR3 length: 14
clone size: medium-sized

CDR3 DNA: TGTGCTAGTGGTTCCCAACTAGCGGGGACAGATACGCAGTATTTT
CDR3 protein: CASGSQLAGTDTQYF
J gene: TRBJ2-3
D gene: TRBD2
V gene: TRBV12-5
CDR3 length: 15
clone size: many

CDR3 DNA: TGTGCCAGCAGTGAAGAAGCTAGAACCCGCGAGCACTTC
CDR3 protein: CASSEEARTREHF
J gene: TRBJ2-4
D gene: NA
V gene: TRBV2
CDR3 length: 13
clone size: many

CDR3 DNA: TGTGCCAGCAGTTTTGGGGCAGGCGGTCAGCCCCAGCATTTT
CDR3 protein: CASSFGAGGQPQHF
J gene: TRBJ1-5
D gene: NA
V gene: TRBV6-2/TRBV6-3
CDR3 length: 14
clone size: NA

CDR3 DNA: TGTGCCAGCAGCGCGGAGGGGGCTAACACTGAAGCTTTCTTT
CDR3 protein: CASSAEGANTEAFF
J gene: TRBJ1-1
D gene: TRBD1
V gene: TRBV9
CDR3 length: 14
clone size: many

CDR3 DNA: TGTGCCAGCAGCTACGAAGGGACTAGCGCGGCGTACGAGCAGTACTTC
CDR3 protein: CASSYEGTSAAYEQYF
J gene: TRBJ2-7
D gene: TRBD2
V gene: TRBV7-2
CDR3 length: 16
clone size: many

CDR3 DNA: TGTGCCAGCTCACCGGGGATAGGAGGGCGCAATCAGCCCCAGCATTTT
CDR3 protein: CASSPGIGGRNQPQHF
J gene: TRBJ1-5
D gene: NA
V gene: TRBV18
CDR3 length: 16
clone size: many

CDR3 DNA: TGTGCCAGCAGCTTGTGGATGACAGAGAATCAGCCCCAGCATTTT
CDR3 protein: CASSLWMTENQPQHF
J gene: TRBJ1-5
D gene: NA
V gene: TRBV5-5
CDR3 length: 15
clone size: many

CDR3 DNA: TGTGCCAGCATCACAACAGGGGGTCCTAATGAAAAACTGTTTTTT
CDR3 protein: CASITTGGPNEKLFF
J gene: TRBJ1-4
D gene: TRBD1
V gene: TRBV12-3/TRBV12-4
CDR3 length: 15
clone size: NA

CDR3 DNA: TGTGCCAGCAGCAAAGGACTAGCGGGGTTCCAAGAGACCCAGTACTTC
CDR3 protein: CASSKGLAGFQETQYF
J gene: TRBJ2-5
D gene: TRBD2
V gene: TRBV13
CDR3 length: 16
clone size: many

CDR3 DNA: TGTGCCACCAGGGGGGGAATGAGCGCAACGAACACCGGGGAGCTGTTTTTT
CDR3 protein: CATRGGMSATNTGELFF
J gene: TRBJ2-2
D gene: NA
V gene: TRBV24-1
CDR3 length: 17
clone size: NA

CDR3 DNA: TGCGCCAGCAGCCCGACAGATCCCAGCTACAATGAGCAGTTCTTC
CDR3 protein: CASSPTDPSYNEQFF
J gene: TRBJ2-1
D gene: NA
V gene: TRBV5-1
CDR3 length: 15
clone size: few

CDR3 DNA: TGTGCCAGCAGTTCGATCAGCACAGATACGCAGTATTTT
CDR3 protein: CASSSISTDTQYF
J gene: TRBJ2-3
D gene: NA
V gene: TRBV6-2/TRBV6-3
CDR3 length: 13
clone size: few

CDR3 DNA: TGTGCCATCAGTGAAGGGGGTGGTAACACTGAAGCTTTCTTT
CDR3 protein: CAISEGGGNTEAFF
J gene: TRBJ1-1
D gene: NA
V gene: TRBV10-3
CDR3 length: 14
clone size: many

CDR3 DNA: TGTGCCAGCCCGGGACACCAATTGGGTGAGCAGTTCTTC
CDR3 protein: CASPGHQLGEQFF
J gene: TRBJ2-1
D gene: NA
V gene: TRBV2
CDR3 length: 13
clone size: many

CDR3 DNA: TGTGCCAGCAGCTCTCGACGGGGGTACGCTTTCTTT
CDR3 protein: CASSSRRGYAFF
J gene: TRBJ1-1
D gene: NA
V gene: TRBV7-8
CDR3 length: 12
clone size: many

CDR3 DNA: TGCAGTGCTAGAGACCTCAGGAGTGACGGCTATTCACCCCTCCACTTT
CDR3 protein: CSARDLRSDGYSPLHF
J gene: TRBJ1-6
D gene: NA
V gene: TRBV20-1
CDR3 length: 16
clone size: many

CDR3 DNA: TGTGCCAGCAGCAATCAGCGGGAGAGGCAGTTCTTC
CDR3 protein: CASSNQRERQFF
J gene: TRBJ2-1
D gene: TRBD2
V gene: TRBV5-4
CDR3 length: 12
clone size: NA

CDR3 DNA: TGTGCCAGCAGTTCTCCCAGTAGTAAGAGCACAGATACGCAGTATTTT
CDR3 protein: CASSSPSSKSTDTQYF
J gene: TRBJ2-3
D gene: NA
V gene: TRBV6-6
CDR3 length: 16
clone size: NA

CDR3 DNA: TGCAGTGCCGGACTAGCGGGAGCTGGCGAGCAGTACTTC
CDR3 protein: CSAGLAGAGEQYF
J gene: TRBJ2-7
D gene: TRBD2
V gene: TRBV20-1
CDR3 length: 13
clone size: NA

CDR3 DNA: TGCAGTGCCCCGGGGCTAGGGAGGGGCACCTTC
CDR3 protein: CSAPGLGRGTF
J gene: TRBJ1-2
D gene: NA
V gene: TRBV20-1
CDR3 length: 11
clone size: many